The 23 T cell receptor beta chains reported below all come from one sample, sequenced in a study of shared clonotypes between healthy human individuals. Sequenced by immunoSEQ multiplex PCR; TCRdb stores in-frame clones only, minus some. The sample lists approximately 700,000 clones, around 73% seen once, with around 1.8% in the top ten. The sequenced material came from memory CD4+ T cells sorted from blood. Subset meaning: CD45RA-negative fraction. The receptors shown here come from a woman in her thirties in good health.

The CDR3 region has the DNA TGTGCCAGCAGGCCCCCGGACAGAAGAAACACCATATATTTT. This encodes CASRPPDRRNTIYF. The chain combines TRBV27 with TRBJ1-3; a possible D gene is TRBD1 (6 bases). Trimming pared 6 bases from V and 5 bases from J, leaving 14 bases between. The CDR3 totals 14 residues. CDR1 is MNHEY, CDR2 SMNVEV, per germline (reference sequence).

V and J are TRBV2 and TRBJ1-2, with D uncertain. The CDR3 length is 12 residues. V was trimmed by 2 bases and J by 8 bases, leaving 9 bases between them. Germline V gives CDR1 SNHLY, CDR2 FYNNEI. The CDR3 DNA is TGTGCCAGCAGTGAAATGACAAAGGGCTACACCTTC. Translated, it gives CASSEMTKGYTF.

In its sample, this clone was seen a few times. Other DNA sequences in this specimen translate into the identical CDR3. The chain uses TRBV2 and TRBJ1-1, with D possibly TRBD1 on 5 matching bases. Germline-derived CDR1 and CDR2 are SNHLY and FYNNEI. The germline V and J ends were trimmed by 2 bases and 5 bases, with 12 bases remaining between them. This CDR3 has 14 amino acids. The CDR3 is CASSERRGGTEAFF. DNA for the CDR3: TGTGCCAGCAGTGAAAGGAGGGGAGGGACTGAAGCTTTCTTT.

The CDR3 bases are TGTGCCAGCAGTGGGCAAGGTAGCGGGGTACGGACCCAGTACTTC. Encoded protein: CASSGQGSGVRTQYF. V and J are TRBV28 and TRBJ2-5, with 8 bases identical to TRBD2. V dropped 5 bases and J dropped 7; count of bases not matched to a gene: 12. CDR3 length: 15 amino acids. CDR1 and CDR2 (germline): MDHEN, SYDVKM.

Turning to this clone: This CDR3 is also generated by other DNA sequences in the sample. The V gene is TRBV5-6, the J gene TRBJ1-4; D not resolved. Germline V lookup: CDR1 SGHDT, CDR2 YYEEEE. V was shortened by 4 bases and J by 0 bases, with 7 bases between the two germline ends. The CDR3 contains 14 residues. The CDR3 here is CASSPGATNEKLFF. The CDR3 DNA is TGTGCCAGCAGCCCAGGAGCAACTAATGAAAAACTGTTTTTT. Supplemented by reference TRBV5-6 and TRBJ1-4, the full variable domain reads DAGVTQSPTHLIKTRGQQVTLRCSPKSGHDTVSWYQQALGQGPQFIFQYYEEEERQRGNFPDRFSGHQFPNYSSELNVNALLLGDSALYLCASSPGATNEKLFFGSGTQLSVL.

This clone was seen only a few times. The rearrangement links TRBV19 to TRBJ2-1; D is perhaps TRBD2 (5 bases). The CDR3 loop spans 15 amino acids. V was cut by 4 bases and J by 2 bases, with 12 bases left in between. CDR1 LNHDA and CDR2 SQIVND come from the germline V gene (reference sequence). For the CDR3, the DNA is TGTGCCAGTAGTAGAAAGGGAGACCCCTACAATGAGCAGTTCTTC. The encoded protein is CASSRKGDPYNEQFF.

V usage is TRBV19 and J usage is TRBJ2-3; D unclear. V was clipped by 5 bases and J by 1 base, with 13 bases between them. From germline, CDR1 is LNHDA and CDR2 SQIVND (reference sequence). The length of the CDR3 is 15 residues. CDR3 amino acids: CASSPSPGGTDTQYF. The CDR3 bases are TGTGCCAGTAGTCCAAGCCCTGGGGGCACAGATACGCAGTATTTT.

Only a few counts were recorded for this clone. This chain joins TRBV13 and TRBJ2-2, with D perhaps given as TRBD1 or TRBD2 (5 bases each). The CDR3 sequence is 14 residues long. V was shortened by 5 bases and J by 6 bases, with 13 bases between the two germline ends. Germline V gene sequence: CDR1 PRHDT, CDR2 FYEKMQ (reference sequence). The CDR3 DNA reads TGTGCCAGCAGCCCCCTGGGGGTATCCGGGGAGCTGTTTTTT. This encodes CASSPLGVSGELFF.

J is TRBJ1-2 and V is TRBV12-5; 7 bases fit TRBD1. The V segment lost 4 bases and the J segment 5 bases; nucleotides outside the gene matches: 4. The CDR3 totals 13 residues. CDR1 is LGHNT, CDR2 FRNRAP, per germline. The CDR3 nucleotides read TGTGCTAGTGGTTCCGACAGGGTTTATGGCTACACCTTC. As protein: CASGSDRVYGYTF.

The chain links TRBV6-5 to TRBJ2-1; 11 bases agree with TRBD2. J lost 5 bases, V lost 5 bases, and 2 bases had no gene match. Germline assignment: CDR1 MNHEY and CDR2 SVGAGI. The CDR3 is 14 residues long. The CDR3, as DNA: TGTGCCAGCAGTCGACTAGCGGGAAACAATGAGCAGTTCTTC. Its protein product is CASSRLAGNNEQFF.

Details on this clone: Different DNA sequences within this sample yield the same CDR3. This chain links TRBV28 with TRBJ1-5, with a tentative D call TRBD1 (6 bases). This CDR3 is built from 12 residues. The germline V and J ends were trimmed by 6 bases and 4 bases, with 7 bases remaining between them. The germline gives CDR1 MDHEN, CDR2 SYDVKM. The CDR3 is CASRDSNQPQHF. The CDR3 DNA follows: TGTGCCAGCAGGGACAGTAATCAGCCCCAGCATTTT.

As regards this clone: Its ends do not fully match the called genes, so a read error is possible. The CDR3, as DNA: TGTGCCAGTAGTGGGGGGCGAGCCCAGTTCCAAGAGACCCAGTACTTC. It is translated as CASSGGRAQFQETQYF. The chain carries TRBV25-1 and TRBJ2-5; the D gene could be TRBD1 or TRBD2 (6 bases each). This CDR3 contains 16 residues. Germline lookup yields CDR1 MGHDK and CDR2 SYGVNS. Together with reference TRBV25-1 and TRBJ2-5, the CDR3 gives the full variable domain: EADIYQTPRYLVIGTGKKITLECSQTMGHDKMYWYQQDPGMELHLIHYSYGVNSTEKGDLSSESTVSRIRTEHFPLTLESARPSHTSQYLCASSGGRAQFQETQYFGPGTRLLVL.

Details on this clone: Other DNA sequences in the sample encode the same CDR3. The rearrangement links TRBV19 to TRBJ2-7; TRBD1 matches at 7 bases. This CDR3 comprises 13 residues. Trimming removed 5 bases from V and 1 base from J; junction bases left unmatched: 2. CDR1 is LNHDA, CDR2 SQIVND, per germline (reference sequence). CDR3 DNA: TGTGCCAGTAGTCCGGGACAGTCCTACGAGCAGTACTTC. Translating gives CASSPGQSYEQYF.

The count of this clone is one. This sample includes further DNA sequences coding for the same CDR3. The chain couples TRBV5-1 to TRBJ2-1; 12 bases are a match to TRBD2. The CDR3 covers 15 residues. Germline V gene lookup returns CDR1 SGHRS and CDR2 YFSETQ. The V segment lost 3 bases and the J segment 6 bases; nucleotides outside the gene matches: 4. DNA for the CDR3: TGCGCCAGCAGCTCCGGACTAGCGGGGACCAATGAGCAGTTCTTC. Protein sequence: CASSSGLAGTNEQFF.

The chain recombines TRBV28 with TRBJ1-2; TRBD1 matches 7 bases. The germline gives CDR1 MDHEN, CDR2 SYDVKM. The CDR3 is made up of 15 amino acids. J gave up 4 bases and V 10 bases, and 15 bases lay outside the gene matches. CDR3 residues: CATLNLDRPLYGYTF. In nucleotides, the CDR3 is TGTGCCACACTGAATTTGGACAGGCCCCTCTATGGCTACACCTTC.

The rearrangement joins TRBV4-1 to TRBJ2-5; 8 nucleotides align to TRBD1. CDR3 length: 16 amino acids. CDR1 is MGHRA, CDR2 YSYEKL, per germline. The V gene end was trimmed by 1 base and the J gene end by 4 bases; junction bases not matched to a gene: 8. CDR3 sequence reads: CASSQGTGSIGETQYF. CDR3 nucleotide sequence: TGCGCCAGCAGCCAAGGGACAGGGTCAATAGGAGAGACCCAGTACTTC.

With regard to this clone: Other DNA sequences in this specimen translate into the identical CDR3. V and J are TRBV19 and TRBJ2-3; 7 bases map to TRBD1. V was clipped by 10 bases and J by 0 bases; unmatched bases: 7. The CDR3 has 14 residues. The germline V gene encodes CDR1 LNHDA and CDR2 SQIVND (reference sequence). For the CDR3, the DNA is TGTGCCACCAACCCAGGGGGTAGCACAGATACGCAGTATTTT. Amino acids: CATNPGGSTDTQYF.

This rearrangement joins TRBV6-5 to TRBJ1-6; perhaps TRBD1 as D (5 bases). The germline V and J ends were trimmed by 6 bases and 9 bases, with 9 bases remaining between them. Germline CDR1 MNHEY, CDR2 SVGAGI. This CDR3 is 12 amino acids long. The DNA of the CDR3 is TGTGCCAGCAGCTATACAGGTTCACCCCTCCACTTT. This translates into CASSYTGSPLHF.

This rearrangement joins TRBV6-6 to TRBJ2-7, with D possibly TRBD1 on 5 matching bases. Trimming stripped 3 bases from V and 2 bases from J, with 14 bases between. This CDR3 is 15 amino acids long. Germline V gives CDR1 MNHNY, CDR2 SVGAGI (reference sequence). CDR3 protein: CASSYASGNTYEQYF. The CDR3 DNA sequence: TGTGCCAGCAGTTATGCATCAGGGAATACCTACGAGCAGTACTTC.

This clone has just a few counts. This rearrangement joins TRBV5-1 to TRBJ2-5; 11 bases agree with TRBD2. Germline CDR1 reads SGHRS; CDR2 reads YFSETQ. V trimming: 0 bases; J trimming: 5 bases; junction bases outside the gene matches: 6. The CDR3 has 16 residues. CDR3 amino acids: CASSLDSGRALETQYF. CDR3 sequence (DNA): TGCGCCAGCAGCTTGGATAGCGGGAGGGCCTTGGAGACCCAGTACTTC.

This clone was recorded only once. The chain has TRBV6-6 and TRBJ2-7, with TRBD1 matching 8 bases. The V gene's germline CDR1 is MNHNY and CDR2 SVGAGI (reference sequence). V shed 7 bases, J shed 7 bases, and the junction held 12 bases outside the gene matches. The CDR3 spans 14 residues. This chain's CDR3 is CASNDRGSYGEQYF. In DNA, the CDR3 is TGTGCCAGCAACGACAGGGGCTCGTATGGGGAGCAGTACTTC.

The chain links TRBV19 to TRBJ2-1, with 9 bases aligning to TRBD1. The CDR3 sequence is 18 residues long. The germline CDR1 and CDR2 sequences are LNHDA and SQIVND (reference sequence). V lost 3 bases, J lost 1 base, and 10 bases stayed unmatched. The CDR3 DNA is TGTGCCAGTAGTATTTCGGGGATGGGACAGGGATCCTACAATGAGCAGTTCTTC. It specifies CASSISGMGQGSYNEQFF.

The chain combines TRBV5-1 with TRBJ1-3; D gene ambiguous. Germline values: CDR1 SGHRS, CDR2 YFSETQ. V lost 0 bases and J 4 bases, leaving 8 bases between the germline ends. The CDR3 runs 14 residues. The CDR3 is CASSLESVGNTIYF. The CDR3 DNA is TGCGCCAGCAGCTTGGAGTCAGTAGGAAACACCATATATTTT.